The source of this TCR beta chain is a study of cytomegalovirus exposure and HLA in healthy donors. Whole-study context: Of around 400 genotyped donors, about 81% grouped in the Caucasian-associated ancestry cluster.

Between the trimmed V and J ends, which lost 2 bases and 0 bases, there was a span of 8 bases. The CDR3 contains 15 residues. CDR1 and CDR2 (germline): MNHEY, SMNVEV (reference sequence). It was with 60 Vbeta and 13 Jbeta primers that the PCR ran. Profiled with immunoSEQ multiplex PCR; TCRdb holds only in-frame clones, not every one. The data hold about 130,000 clones, with 15% to 20% observed a single time. As regards this clone: What it binds is not known.

The study's findings and limits: Within an earlier analysis, most TCR beta V segments proved productive either about 87% or about 30% of the time. It was reported in a later analysis that an Asian-associated ancestry cluster showed fewer N-insertions than the 666-donor mean. Later analysis suggested links between common viral pathogens and several top significant clusters.

Specimen: PBMCs. The chain joins TRBV27 to TRBJ1-3, with a tentative D call TRBD1 (6 bases). This clonotype was sampled from a female donor in good health and CMV-seropositive. Here the CDR3 DNA reads TGTGCCAGCAGTTTACAGGGGCTCTCTGGAAACACCATATATTTT. Its protein is CASSLQGLSGNTIYF.